Presented here are 19 T cell receptor beta chains from one specimen sequenced in a study of shared clonotypes between healthy human individuals (dated by TCRdb to 2020 to 2022). Libraries were made using the immunoSEQ multiplex PCR assay. TCRdb's version of the immuneACCESS table is confined to in-frame rearrangements and falls short of the full clone set. An unresolved V gene accounts for under half of the shortfall where checked; the remainder is of unknown origin. The sample yields hundreds of thousands of clones; 95% to 97% were counted once. The ten biggest clones cover 0.32% of the sample. The source material was memory CD8+ T cells sorted from blood. The cell subset or site tag for this specimen amounts to: CD45RO+ cells pooled with CCR7-negative TemRA cells. Every receptor here comes from a man aged 25 to 40 in good health.

The chain couples TRBV5-4 to TRBJ2-1, with 9 bases identical to TRBD2. This CDR3 contains 16 residues. V lost 1 base, J lost 5 bases, and 7 bases stayed unmatched. Germline CDR1 and CDR2: SGHNT and YYREEE (reference sequence). The CDR3 nucleotides read TGTGCCAGCAGCTTGAAGGCGGGAGGGCCCCACAATGAGCAGTTCTTC. It encodes CASSLKAGGPHNEQFF.

J is TRBJ1-1 and V is TRBV28; D possibly corresponds to TRBD1 (6 bases). The CDR3 runs 11 residues. V was trimmed by 3 bases and J by 11 bases, leaving 10 bases between them. The V gene's germline CDR1 is MDHEN and CDR2 SYDVKM. CDR3 in amino acids: CASSFRDNAFF. CDR3 nucleotide sequence: TGTGCCAGCAGTTTTCGGGACAACGCTTTCTTT.

V is TRBV23-1 and J is TRBJ2-7; D gene ambiguous. TRBV23-1 is identified as an open reading frame with a role that is uncertain. Trimming stripped 3 bases from V and 4 bases from J, with 4 bases between. This CDR3 spans 11 amino acids. This CDR3 is CASSQGYEQYF. CDR3 nucleotide sequence: TGCGCCAGCAGTCAGGGTTACGAGCAGTACTTC.

The chain joins TRBV10-2 to TRBJ1-1; 8 bases are shared with TRBD1. In germline, CDR1 is WSHSY, CDR2 SAAADI. The trim removed 4 bases at V and 4 bases at J, leaving 8 bases unmatched. The CDR3 runs 15 residues. Here the CDR3 reads CASSATGVGGTEAFF. The DNA of the CDR3 is TGCGCCAGCAGTGCGACAGGGGTCGGAGGCACTGAAGCTTTCTTT.

V and J are TRBV28 and TRBJ1-2; D is ambiguous. CDR1 and CDR2 (germline): MDHEN, SYDVKM. Between the trimmed V and J ends, which lost 2 bases and 5 bases, there was a span of 9 bases. The CDR3 is 13 residues long. The CDR3 coding sequence is TGTGCCAGCAGTTTACGTGAGATATATGGCTACACCTTC. Amino acid sequence: CASSLREIYGYTF.

This rearrangement joins TRBV5-1 to TRBJ2-7, with a tentative D call TRBD1 (6 bases). V was clipped by 0 bases and J by 2 bases, with 12 bases between them. In germline, CDR1 is SGHRS, CDR2 YFSETQ. CDR3 size: 15 residues. CDR3 loop: CASSLGTQGPYEQYF. Here the CDR3 DNA reads TGCGCCAGCAGCTTGGGAACACAGGGACCCTACGAGCAGTACTTC.

The CDR3 DNA reads as TGTGCAAGTCGCCTCCGGGTTACCGGGGAGAAGAGGCAGTACTTC. Residues: CASRLRVTGEKRQYF. The V call is TRBV12-2, the J call TRBJ2-7; the table calls TRBD2, which could not be checked here. TRBV12-2 is described as a pseudogene. CDR3 length equals 15 residues.

This clone was detected only once. The chain couples TRBV25-1 to TRBJ1-4; D gene ambiguous. The V gene's germline CDR1 is MGHDK and CDR2 SYGVNS. The CDR3 runs to 16 residues. Trimming cost V 1 base and J 7 bases, with 16 bases left between them. CDR3 coding DNA: TGTGCCAGCAGTGAATCCGGTCGGTACCAGGCTGAAAAACTGTTTTTT. This codes for CASSESGRYQAEKLFF.

A single count supports this clone. V and J are TRBV7-9 and TRBJ1-5; no reliable D call. Germline V lookup: CDR1 SEHNR, CDR2 FQNEAQ (reference sequence). Trimming shortened V by 5 bases and J by 0 bases, and 2 bases separated the two germline ends. The CDR3 is 12 amino acids. The CDR3 bases are TGTGCCAGCAGCGATAGCAATCAGCCCCAGCATTTT. Translated, it gives CASSDSNQPQHF. The full variable domain, its missing parts supplied by reference TRBV7-9 and TRBJ1-5, is DTGVSQNPRHKITKRGQNVTFRCDPISEHNRLYWYRQTLGQGPEFLTYFQNEAQLEKSRLLSDRFSAERPKGSFSTLEIQRTEQGDSAMYLCASSDSNQPQHFGDGTRLSIL.

This clone was seen a single time. The chain couples TRBV19 to TRBJ2-3; maybe TRBD1 (6 bases). CDR3 size: 16 residues. V gave up 5 bases and J gave up 3 bases, with 18 bases separating them. CDR1 and CDR2 (germline): LNHDA, SQIVND (reference sequence). This CDR3 reads CASSPLRGRGTDTQYF. The DNA for the CDR3 is TGTGCCAGTAGTCCCCTCAGGGGCCGGGGTACAGATACGCAGTATTTT.

The genes are TRBV13 and TRBJ2-7; 12 bases are shared with TRBD2. The CDR3 is 17 residues long. Germline trimming cut 3 bases from V and 3 bases from J; bases unmatched to any gene: 9. CDR1 is PRHDT and CDR2 is FYEKMQ in the germline V gene (reference sequence). CDR3: CASSFKGLAGRRYEQYF. CDR3 bases: TGTGCCAGCAGCTTTAAAGGACTAGCGGGACGGCGCTACGAGCAGTACTTC.

The chain joins TRBV29-1 to TRBJ2-1, with 7 positions matching TRBD2. Germline V gene sequence: CDR1 SQVTM, CDR2 ANQGSEA. With V trimmed by 3 bases and J by 0 bases, 8 bases remained unmatched. This CDR3 has 16 residues. The DNA for the CDR3 is TGCAGCGTTGATTCTAGCGGCTCGTACTCCTACAATGAGCAGTTCTTC. This gives the protein CSVDSSGSYSYNEQFF.

The chain carries TRBV28 and TRBJ2-7; tentatively, D is TRBD1 (5 bases). The germline V gene has CDR1 MDHEN and CDR2 SYDVKM. V dropped 5 bases and J dropped 2 bases, with 13 bases sitting between them. This CDR3 comprises 14 residues. The CDR3 sequence: CASSNPRAPYEQYF. The CDR3 nucleotides are TGTGCCAGCAGTAATCCCAGGGCGCCCTACGAGCAGTACTTC.

In nucleotides, the CDR3 is TGTGCCAGTAGAGACACCTTTATCTCCTACGAGCAGTACTTC. Translation gives CASRDTFISYEQYF. The chain has TRBV19 and TRBJ2-7; D ambiguous. With 6 bases removed from V and 0 bases from J, the gap between germline ends came to 12 bases. Germline V gene lookup returns CDR1 LNHDA and CDR2 SQIVND (reference sequence). CDR3 size: 14 residues.

This sequence joins TRBV12-2 and TRBJ2-5; the D call in the table, TRBD2, was not verified against the DNA. TRBV12-2 is a pseudogene locus. The CDR3 runs to 17 residues. CDR3 coding DNA: TGTGCAAGTCGCTTAGACGTGGGACTAGCGGTTCAAGAGACCCAGTACTTC. Translation gives CASRLDVGLAVQETQYF.

The chain uses TRBV10-3 and TRBJ2-7; a possible D gene is TRBD1 (6 bases). Trimming pared 3 bases from V and 6 bases from J, leaving 21 bases between. This CDR3 contains 16 residues. From germline, CDR1 is ENHRY and CDR2 SYGVKD. The chain's CDR3 is CAISDPRTGTMFEQYF. CDR3 coding DNA: TGTGCCATCAGTGATCCCAGAACAGGGACGATGTTCGAGCAGTACTTC.

The rearrangement joins TRBV2 to TRBJ2-6; D call uncertain. The CDR3 loop spans 12 amino acids. The V gene lost 4 bases and the J gene lost 14 bases, with 12 bases spanning the gap. Germline V gives CDR1 SNHLY, CDR2 FYNNEI. CDR3 amino acids: CASSGGPPILTF. The CDR3 bases are TGTGCCAGCAGTGGAGGCCCCCCTATCCTGACTTTC.

The rearrangement links TRBV2 to TRBJ1-5, with a tentative D call TRBD1 (6 bases). The germline V and J ends were trimmed by 6 bases and 0 bases, with 15 bases remaining between them. Germline loops: CDR1 SNHLY, CDR2 FYNNEI. The CDR3 sequence is 16 residues long. The CDR3 DNA reads TGTGCCAGCAGGGGCAGAACAGGGCCTAGCAATCAGCCCCAGCATTTT. Amino acid sequence: CASRGRTGPSNQPQHF.

Written as DNA, the CDR3 is TGTGCCAGCAGCCCCACGCGACTAGCGAGCGAATATAACACAGATACGCAGTATTTT. This encodes CASSPTRLASEYNTDTQYF. The rearrangement uses TRBV7-2 and TRBJ2-3, with 8 positions matching TRBD2. Looked up from germline, CDR1 is SGHTA and CDR2 is FQGNSA. Germline trimming cut 5 bases from V and 2 bases from J; bases unmatched to any gene: 18. The CDR3 totals 19 residues. Variable domain in full (rest from reference TRBV7-2 and TRBJ2-3): GAGVSQSPSNKVTEKGKDVELRCDPISGHTALYWYRQSLGQGLEFLIYFQGNSAPDKSGLPSDRFSAERTGGSVSTLTIQRTQQEDSAVYLCASSPTRLASEYNTDTQYFGPGTRLTVL.